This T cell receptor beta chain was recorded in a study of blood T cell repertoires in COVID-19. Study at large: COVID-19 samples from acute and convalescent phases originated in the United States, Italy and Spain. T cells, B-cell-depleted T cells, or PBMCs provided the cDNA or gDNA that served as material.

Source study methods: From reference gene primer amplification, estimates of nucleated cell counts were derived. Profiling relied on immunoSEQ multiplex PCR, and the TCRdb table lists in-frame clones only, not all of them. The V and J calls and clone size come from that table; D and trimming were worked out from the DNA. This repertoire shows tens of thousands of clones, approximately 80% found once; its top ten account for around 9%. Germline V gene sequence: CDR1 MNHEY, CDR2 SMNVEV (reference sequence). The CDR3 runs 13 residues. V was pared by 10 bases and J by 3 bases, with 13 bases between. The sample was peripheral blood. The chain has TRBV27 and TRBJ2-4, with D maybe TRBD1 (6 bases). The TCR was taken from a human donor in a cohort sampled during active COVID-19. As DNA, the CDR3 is TGTGCCACCTCCGAAGGGGGCAAAAACATTCAGTACTTC. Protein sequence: CATSEGGKNIQYF.